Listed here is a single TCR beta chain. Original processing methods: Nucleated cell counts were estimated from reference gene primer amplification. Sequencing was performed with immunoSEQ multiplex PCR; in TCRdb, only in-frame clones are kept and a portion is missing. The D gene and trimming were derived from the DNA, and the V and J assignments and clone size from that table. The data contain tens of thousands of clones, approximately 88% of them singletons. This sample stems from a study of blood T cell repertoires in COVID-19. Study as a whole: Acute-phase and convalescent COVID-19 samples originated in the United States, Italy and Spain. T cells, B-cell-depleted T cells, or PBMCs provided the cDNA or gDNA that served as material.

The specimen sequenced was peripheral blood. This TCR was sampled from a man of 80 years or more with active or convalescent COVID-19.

The CDR3 region has the DNA TGTGCCACCAGCAGGGGGACAATTATGAACACTGAAGCTTTCTTT. The encoded protein is CATSRGTIMNTEAFF. J is TRBJ1-1 and V is TRBV15, with a weak D call TRBD1 (6 bases). This CDR3 is 15 amino acids long. Germline assignment: CDR1 LNHNV and CDR2 YYDKDF (reference sequence). Deletions cut 3 bases from V and 0 bases from J, with 11 bases between. Drawing the rest from reference TRBV15 and TRBJ1-1, the complete variable domain is DAMVIQNPRYQVTQFGKPVTLSCSQTLNHNVMYWYQQKSSQAPKLLFHYYDKDFNNEADTPDNFQSRRPNTSFCFLDIRSPGLGDTAMYLCATSRGTIMNTEAFFGQGTRLTVV.